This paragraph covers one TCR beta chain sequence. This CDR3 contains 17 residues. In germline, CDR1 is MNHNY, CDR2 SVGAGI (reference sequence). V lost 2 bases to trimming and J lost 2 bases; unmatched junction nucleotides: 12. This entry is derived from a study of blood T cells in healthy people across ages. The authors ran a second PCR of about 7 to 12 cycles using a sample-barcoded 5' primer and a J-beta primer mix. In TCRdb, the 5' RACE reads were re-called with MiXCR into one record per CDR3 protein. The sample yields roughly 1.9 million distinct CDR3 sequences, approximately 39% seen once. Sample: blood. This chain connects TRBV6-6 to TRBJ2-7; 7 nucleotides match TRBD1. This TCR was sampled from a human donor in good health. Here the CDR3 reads CASSYILDGDRAYEQYF. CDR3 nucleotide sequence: TGTGCCAGCAGTTACATCCTTGACGGGGACAGAGCCTACGAGCAGTACTTC.